Given below is one T cell receptor (beta chain) in context. This sample was taken from a study of blood T cell repertoires in COVID-19. Study at large: The United States, Italy and Spain were the sources of the acute and convalescent COVID-19 samples. From T cells, B-cell-depleted T cells, or PBMCs came the material, which was cDNA or gDNA.

Authors' data handling: Reference gene primer amplification gave estimated nucleated cell counts. Using immunoSEQ multiplex PCR, the repertoire was profiled, and TCRdb retains in-frame clones only, with some absent. The V and J calls and the clone size are those of that table, but D and trimming were determined from the DNA. The sample has around 200,000 clones, 80% to 90% seen once. Germline assignment: CDR1 SNHLY and CDR2 FYNNEI. V dropped 3 bases and J dropped 3; count of bases not matched to a gene: 7. This CDR3 contains 17 residues. The chain combines TRBV2 with TRBJ2-2; 10 bases are shared with TRBD1. The receptor was isolated from a woman aged 18-29 years who had recovered from COVID-19. The specimen sequenced was peripheral blood. CDR3 loop: CASSDPGQGIYTGELFF. The DNA of the CDR3 is TGTGCCAGCAGTGATCCGGGACAGGGGATCTACACCGGGGAGCTGTTTTTT.